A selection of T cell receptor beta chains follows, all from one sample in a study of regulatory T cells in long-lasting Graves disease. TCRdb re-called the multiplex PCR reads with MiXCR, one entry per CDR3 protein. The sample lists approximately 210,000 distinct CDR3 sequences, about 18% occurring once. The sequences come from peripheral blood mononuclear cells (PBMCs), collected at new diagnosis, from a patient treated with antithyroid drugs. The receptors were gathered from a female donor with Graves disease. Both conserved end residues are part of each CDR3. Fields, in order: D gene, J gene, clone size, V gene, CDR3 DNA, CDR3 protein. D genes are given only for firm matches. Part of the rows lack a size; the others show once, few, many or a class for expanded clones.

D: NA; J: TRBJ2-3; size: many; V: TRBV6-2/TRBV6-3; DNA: TGTGCCAGCAGTTACCGAACTAGTGCTCCCGATACGCAGTATTTT; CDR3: CASSYRTSAPDTQYF
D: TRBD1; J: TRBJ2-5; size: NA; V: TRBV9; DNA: TGTGCCAGCAGCGTAGAGGGACAGGGGACGGAGACCCAGTACTTC; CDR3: CASSVEGQGTETQYF
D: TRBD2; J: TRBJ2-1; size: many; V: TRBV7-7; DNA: TGTGCTAGCAGCTTAGGGGCCGGGGGGTTCGATGAGCAGTTCTTC; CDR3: CASSLGAGGFDEQFF
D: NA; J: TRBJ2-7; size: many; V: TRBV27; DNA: TGTGCCAGCAGTCGTACAGGGTACGAGCAGTACTTC; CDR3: CASSRTGYEQYF
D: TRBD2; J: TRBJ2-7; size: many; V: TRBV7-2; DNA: TGTGCCAGCACCCCCTCCGGAGCGGGAGGCACCTCCTACGAGCAGTACTTC; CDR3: CASTPSGAGGTSYEQYF
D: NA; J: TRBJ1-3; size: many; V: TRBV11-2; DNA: TGTGCCAGCAGCTTAGCTTTCGGCAGGGGAGACACCATATATTTT; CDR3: CASSLAFGRGDTIYF
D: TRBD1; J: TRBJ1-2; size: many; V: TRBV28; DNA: TGTGCCAGCAAATTGGGGGACAGGTATGGCTACACCTTC; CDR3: CASKLGDRYGYTF
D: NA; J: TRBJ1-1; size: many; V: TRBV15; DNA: TGTGCCACCAGCGGAAAGGGAGGACAAGTCACTGAAGCTTTCTTT; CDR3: CATSGKGGQVTEAFF
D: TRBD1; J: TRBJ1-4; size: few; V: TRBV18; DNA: TGTGCCAGCTCACCGTCCCGGGACAGGGTTGAAAAACTGTTTTTT; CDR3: CASSPSRDRVEKLFF
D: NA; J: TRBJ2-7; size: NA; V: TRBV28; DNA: TGTGCCAGCTGCCCCGTTCAGCGCGATGAGTCCGAGCAGTACTTC; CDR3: CASCPVQRDESEQYF
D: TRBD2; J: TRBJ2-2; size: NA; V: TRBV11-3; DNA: TGTGCCAGCAGCTTCCGCGGGAGGGGGACCGGGGAGCTGTTTTTT; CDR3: CASSFRGRGTGELFF
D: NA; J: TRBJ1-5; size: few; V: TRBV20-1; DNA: TGCAGTGCTAGAGATCGTTGGCAAGTCAATCAGCCCCAGCATTTT; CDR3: CSARDRWQVNQPQHF
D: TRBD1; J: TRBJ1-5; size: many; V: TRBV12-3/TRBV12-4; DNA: TGTGCCAGCAGTTTAGAGGGACAGGGGACGAATCAGCCCCAGCATTTT; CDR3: CASSLEGQGTNQPQHF
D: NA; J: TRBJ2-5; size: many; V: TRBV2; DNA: TGTGCCAGCAGTGAGCAGCGGCAAGAGACCCAGTACTTC; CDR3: CASSEQRQETQYF
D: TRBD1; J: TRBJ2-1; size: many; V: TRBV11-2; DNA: TGTGCCAGCAGCCCACCGGGACAGGGACTGCCGTTCTTC; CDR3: CASSPPGQGLPFF
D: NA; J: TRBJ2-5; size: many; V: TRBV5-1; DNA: TGCGCCAGCAGCTACGTCAGAGGACAAGAGACCCAGTACTTC; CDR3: CASSYVRGQETQYF
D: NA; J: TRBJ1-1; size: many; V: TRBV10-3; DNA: TGTGCCATCAGTGATCAGGGAAGCACTGAAGCTTTCTTT; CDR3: CAISDQGSTEAFF
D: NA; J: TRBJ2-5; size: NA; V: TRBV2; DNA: TGTGCCAGCACCGAACTTCAGTCAGGGACCCAGTACTTC; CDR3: CASTELQSGTQYF
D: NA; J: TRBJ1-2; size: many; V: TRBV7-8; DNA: TGTGCCAGCAGCTTCTCAGTTGGAAACCCTTTGAACTATGGCTACACCTTC; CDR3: CASSFSVGNPLNYGYTF